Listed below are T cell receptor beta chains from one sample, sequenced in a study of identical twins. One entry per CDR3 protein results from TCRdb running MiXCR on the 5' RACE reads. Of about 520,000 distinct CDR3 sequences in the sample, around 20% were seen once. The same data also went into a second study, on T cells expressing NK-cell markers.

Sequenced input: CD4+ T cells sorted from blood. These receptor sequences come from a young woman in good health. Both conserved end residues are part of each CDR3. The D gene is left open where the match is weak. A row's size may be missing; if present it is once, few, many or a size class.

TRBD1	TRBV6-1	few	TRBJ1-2	TGTGCCAGCGGAGATCTGTACAGGGGTAGTGGCTACACCTTC	CASGDLYRGSGYTF
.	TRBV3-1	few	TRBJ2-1	TGTGCCAGCAGCCAAGAGGGTTCCGGTAGCCAAGGTGAGCAGTTCTTC	CASSQEGSGSQGEQFF
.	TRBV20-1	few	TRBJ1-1	TGCAGTGCTACGCAACTAGACAGACACACTGAAGCTTTCTTT	CSATQLDRHTEAFF
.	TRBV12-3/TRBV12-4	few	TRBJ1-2	TGTGCCAGCAGTTTTGGGGCTTTTGGCTACACCTTC	CASSFGAFGYTF
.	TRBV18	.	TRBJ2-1	TGTGCCAGCTCACCACCAGAGACTAGCAATGAGCAGTTCTTC	CASSPPETSNEQFF
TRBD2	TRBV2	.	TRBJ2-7	TGTGCCAGCATCGCCGGGGGGGTGAGGGAGCAGTACTTC	CASIAGGVREQYF
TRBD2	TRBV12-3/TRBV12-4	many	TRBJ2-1	TGTGCCAGCAGCCCCGGACTAGCGGGGGCCGGGGAGCAGTTCTTC	CASSPGLAGAGEQFF
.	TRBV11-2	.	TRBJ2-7	TGTGCCAGCAGCTTAGTGGGCACCTTCGGCGAGCAGTACTTC	CASSLVGTFGEQYF
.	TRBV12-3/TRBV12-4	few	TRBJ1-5	TGTGCCAGCAGGAGCCTCGGCAATCAGCCCCAGCATTTT	CASRSLGNQPQHF
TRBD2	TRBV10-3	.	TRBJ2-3	TGTGCCATCAGTGCTACTAGCGGGGGCTCGAGCACAGATACGCAGTATTTT	CAISATSGGSSTDTQYF
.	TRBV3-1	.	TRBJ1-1	TGTGCCAGCAGCCTGCCTGACAGGAACACTGAAGCTTTCTTT	CASSLPDRNTEAFF
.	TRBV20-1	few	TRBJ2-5	TGCAGTGCAATAAAAGGAGGGGCAGCCCGACCCCAAGAGACCCAGTACTTC	CSAIKGGAARPQETQYF
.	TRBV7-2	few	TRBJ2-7	TGTGCCAGCAGCTGGGTTGAGTCCTCCTACGAGCAGTACTTC	CASSWVESSYEQYF
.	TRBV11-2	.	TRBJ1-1	TGTGCCAGCATCCCACAAGGGGGAACTGAAGCTTTCTTT	CASIPQGGTEAFF
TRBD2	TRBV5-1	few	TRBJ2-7	TGCGCCAGCAGCCTAGCGGGGAGTAACTACGAGCAGTACTTC	CASSLAGSNYEQYF
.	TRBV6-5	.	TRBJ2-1	TGTGCCAGCAGTTACCCGGGACTCAGGATGAATGAGCAGTTCTTC	CASSYPGLRMNEQFF
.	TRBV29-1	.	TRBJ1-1	TGCAGCGTTAGGATAGGGGATACTGAAGCTTTCTTT	CSVRIGDTEAFF
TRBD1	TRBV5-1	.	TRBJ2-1	TGCGCCAGCAGCTTGTGGTCAAGTGGACAGGGGGCACTGAATGAGCAGTTCTTC	CASSLWSSGQGALNEQFF
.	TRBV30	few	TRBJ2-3	TGTGCCTGGAGTCTGTCAGATACGCAGTATTTT	CAWSLSDTQYF
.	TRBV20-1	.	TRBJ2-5	TGCAGTGCTAGAGATTTTCGAGCGACATTATCGGAGACCCAGTACTTC	CSARDFRATLSETQYF
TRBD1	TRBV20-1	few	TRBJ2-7	TGCAGTGCTCGACCGGGACAGGGCTCGCAGTACTTC	CSARPGQGSQYF
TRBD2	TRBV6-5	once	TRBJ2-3	TGTGCCAGCAGTTACTCGGGGGGACTAGCGGGAACGGCGCAGTATTTT	CASSYSGGLAGTAQYF
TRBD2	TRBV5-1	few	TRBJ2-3	TGCGCCAGCAGCTTTCTAGCGGGAGGGGATACGCAGTATTTT	CASSFLAGGDTQYF
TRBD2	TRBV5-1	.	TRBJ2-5	TGCGCCAGCAGCTCCCTAGCGGGGTCAGAGACCCAGTACTTC	CASSSLAGSETQYF
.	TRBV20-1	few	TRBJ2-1	TGCAGTGCTATGGGTCCCGGAGCGCATCGGGGTGAGCAGTTCTTC	CSAMGPGAHRGEQFF
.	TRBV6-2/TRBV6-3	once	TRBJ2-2	TGTGCCAGCAAGCGAACCGGGGAGCTGTTTTTT	CASKRTGELFF
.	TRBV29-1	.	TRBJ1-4	TGCAGCGTTGCAGGAACTAATGAAAAACTGTTTTTT	CSVAGTNEKLFF
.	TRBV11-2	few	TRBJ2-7	TGTGCCAGCTCTGTGATCGGCTACGAGCAGTACTTC	CASSVIGYEQYF
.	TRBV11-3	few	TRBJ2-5	TGTGCCAGCACCACGGGACAAGCCGGGGAGACCCAGTACTTC	CASTTGQAGETQYF
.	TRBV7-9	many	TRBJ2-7	TGTGCCAGCAGCTTAGGCGGAGAAGGAGAGCAGTACTTC	CASSLGGEGEQYF
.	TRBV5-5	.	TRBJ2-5	TGTGCCAGCAGTTCTGCCCCGATGAGGGAGACCCAGTACTTC	CASSSAPMRETQYF
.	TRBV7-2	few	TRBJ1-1	TGTGCCAGCAGCTTAGCCTACCTAATGCCTATAATGAACACTGAAGCTTTCTTT	CASSLAYLMPIMNTEAFF
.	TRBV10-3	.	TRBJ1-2	TGTGCCATCAGTGACGGAGTATATGGCTACACCTTC	CAISDGVYGYTF
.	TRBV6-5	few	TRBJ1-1	TGTGCCAGCAGTTACTGGCAGCGGTCCGTGAGAGCTTTCTTT	CASSYWQRSVRAFF
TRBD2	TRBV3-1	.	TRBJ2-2	TGTGCCAGCAGCAGGAGCGGGGGCCGGGCCGGGGAGCTGTTTTTT	CASSRSGGRAGELFF
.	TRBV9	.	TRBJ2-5	TGTGCCAGCAGCCAATCCGCGGGAGAGACCCAGTACTTC	CASSQSAGETQYF
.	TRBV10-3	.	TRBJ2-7	TGTGCCATCAGTGAGTCCCTCCCCAGGCAGGGTCGAGACGAGCAGTACTTC	CAISESLPRQGRDEQYF
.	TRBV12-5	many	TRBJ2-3	TGTGCTAGTGGTTCCAACCAAGGCACAGATACGCAGTATTTT	CASGSNQGTDTQYF
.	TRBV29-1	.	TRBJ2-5	TGCAGCGTCGTTAAGGGGAGATCACAAGAGACCCAGTACTTC	CSVVKGRSQETQYF
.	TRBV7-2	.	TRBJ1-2	TGTGCCAGCAGCTTAGAGTTCGCTGCGGCTAGCTATGGCTACACCTTC	CASSLEFAAASYGYTF
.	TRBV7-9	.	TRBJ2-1	TGTGCCAGCAGCTTAGGCCCGGCGATCAATGAGCAGTTCTTC	CASSLGPAINEQFF
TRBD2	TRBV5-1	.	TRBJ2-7	TGCGCCAGTCAGCGGGGCCCCTACGAGCAGTACTTC	CASQRGPYEQYF
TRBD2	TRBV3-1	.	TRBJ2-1	TGTGCCAGCAGCCGGGGGACTAGCGAGAATGAGCAGTTCTTC	CASSRGTSENEQFF
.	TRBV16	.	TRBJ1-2	TGTGCCAGCAGCCAATCCCGGGGGCGAGATGGCTACACCTTC	CASSQSRGRDGYTF
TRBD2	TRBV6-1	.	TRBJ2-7	TGTGCCAGCAGCCGAGGACTAGCGGGAGTTTCGGCCTACGAGCAGTACTTC	CASSRGLAGVSAYEQYF